This TCR beta chain originates from a study of radiotherapy plus CTLA-4 blockade in lung cancer (dated by TCRdb to 2017 to 2018). Describing the broader study: Objective responses occurred in 18% of enrolled patients, and approximately 34% achieved disease control.

In regard to this clone: Its binding antigen is unknown. Base qualities are not recorded, but no much larger clone differs from it by a single base.

The library relied on the immunoSEQ multiplex PCR assay. TCRdb provides this immuneACCESS table in a form limited to in-frame rearrangements. Some clones are lacking; in checked studies, under half of them reflect an unresolved V gene, and why the rest are absent is not known. The sample profile shows approximately 45,000 clones; roughly 60% of them were found once. The ten largest clones add up to around 18% of the sample. General conclusions and limits of the study: TCR clones derived from tumors expanded in peripheral blood after treatment with radiotherapy and ipilimumab. Increased serum interferon-beta after radiation, together with early dynamic changes in blood T cell clones, were reported to be the strongest predictors of response.

The study evaluated CTLA-4 blockade (ipilimumab) given together with focal radiation therapy in patients who had chemo-refractory metastatic non-small-cell lung cancer. V loses 0 bases, J loses 9 bases, and the germline ends lie 12 bases apart. Measured from the cysteine to the phenylalanine, the CDR3 is 13 residues long. Only the CDR3 portion is preserved as DNA: 39 bases, with reading frame beginning at the first base. According to the germline V gene, CDR1 reads SGHRS and CDR2 reads YFSETQ. This sequence uses TRBV5-1 and TRBJ1-2, with the D gene uncertain. This receptor was obtained from a human donor with non-small cell lung cancer who had a partial response to radiotherapy plus ipilimumab. The source was peripheral blood, collected from a patient treated with radiotherapy plus ipilimumab. The CDR3 region: CASSLDGLMSYTF. The DNA reads as follows: TGCGCCAGCAGCTTGGACGGTCTTATGAGCTACACCTTC.